This T cell receptor (beta chain) was sequenced in a study of blood T cell repertoires in COVID-19. CDR3 length: 12 residues. The germline gives CDR1 GTSNPN, CDR2 SVGIG (reference sequence). The V end lost 1 base, the J end lost 10 bases, and 13 bases lay between the germline ends. One Seattle source followed patients from active infection through their disease course. Sequenced by immunoSEQ multiplex PCR; TCRdb stores in-frame clones only, minus some. This sample yields about 260,000 clones, of which 85% to 90% are seen a single time; 10% to 12% belongs to the top ten. The sequence was obtained from a woman aged 30 to 39 with COVID-19, enrolled during active disease. The sequenced sample was peripheral blood. The chain employs TRBV30 and TRBJ1-2; D is possibly TRBD1 (5 bases). The CDR3 region has the DNA TGTGCCTGGAGTGCGACAGACCATGACTACACCTTC. Protein sequence: CAWSATDHDYTF.